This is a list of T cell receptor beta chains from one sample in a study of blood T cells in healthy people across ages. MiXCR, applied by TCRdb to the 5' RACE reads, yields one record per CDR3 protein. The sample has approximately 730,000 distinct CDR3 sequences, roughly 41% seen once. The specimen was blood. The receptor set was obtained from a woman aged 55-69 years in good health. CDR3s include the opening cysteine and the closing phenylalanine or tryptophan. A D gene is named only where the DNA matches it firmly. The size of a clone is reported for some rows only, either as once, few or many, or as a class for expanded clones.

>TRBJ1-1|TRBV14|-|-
TGTGCCAGCAGCCACCTCTTGGGGCAGGGAGACACTGAAGCTTTCTTT
CASSHLLGQGDTEAFF
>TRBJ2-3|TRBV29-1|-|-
TGCAGCGTTAGGATAAAGCTCACAGATACGCAGTATTTT
CSVRIKLTDTQYF
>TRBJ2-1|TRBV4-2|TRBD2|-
TGTGCCAGCAACCAAAAGGTGCTAGCGGGAGATCCCTCCTACAATGAGCAGTTCTTC
CASNQKVLAGDPSYNEQFF
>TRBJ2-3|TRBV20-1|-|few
TGCAGTGCCCCCGTTGAGGGAAGCACAGATACGCAGTATTTT
CSAPVEGSTDTQYF
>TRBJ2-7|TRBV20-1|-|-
TGCAGTGCGCAACTAGGGGACGAGCAGTACTTC
CSAQLGDEQYF
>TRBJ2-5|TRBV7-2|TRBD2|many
TGTGCCAGCAGCCGGAGACTAGCGGGCGGGCAATACAATGAGCAGTACTTC
CASSRRLAGGQYNEQYF
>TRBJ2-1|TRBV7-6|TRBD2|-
TGTGCCAGCAGCGCCCTAGGGACTAGCGGGAGGGCCGACAATGAGCAGTTCTTC
CASSALGTSGRADNEQFF
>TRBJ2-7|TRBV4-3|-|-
TGCGCCAGCAGCCAAGAGTCCAGGGGTTACAATGAGCAGTACTTC
CASSQESRGYNEQYF
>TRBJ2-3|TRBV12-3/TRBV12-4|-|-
TGTGCCAGCAGTTTGAGAGAGAGCACAGATACGCAGTATTTT
CASSLRESTDTQYF
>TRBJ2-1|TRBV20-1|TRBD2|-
TGCAGTGCTAGTTTGATAGCGGGAGGGATCGAGGAGCAGTTCTTC
CSASLIAGGIEEQFF
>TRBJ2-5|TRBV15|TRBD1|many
TGTGCCACCAGCCCTCGGGACAGGGCGGAAGAGACCCAGTACTTC
CATSPRDRAEETQYF
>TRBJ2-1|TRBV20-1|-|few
TGCAGTGCTAGACGGGACCTGGGCAATGAGCAGTTCTTC
CSARRDLGNEQFF
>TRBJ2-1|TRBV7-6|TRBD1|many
TGTGCCAGCAGCTTAGACGGACAGGGAGACAATGAGCAGTTCTTC
CASSLDGQGDNEQFF
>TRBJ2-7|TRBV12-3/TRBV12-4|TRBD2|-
TGTGCCAGCAGTTTACCCTGGGCGTCTAGCGGGAGTGAGCAGTACTTC
CASSLPWASSGSEQYF
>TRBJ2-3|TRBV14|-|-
TGTGCCAGCAGCCAAGCGGCCCCAGATACGCAGTATTTT
CASSQAAPDTQYF
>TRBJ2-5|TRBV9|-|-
TGTGCCAGCAGCGTAGGCGAGGGAGGTTACCAAGAGACCCAGTACTTC
CASSVGEGGYQETQYF
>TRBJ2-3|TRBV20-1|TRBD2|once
TGCAGTGCCGGCTGGACTAGCGGGAGGTCGACAGATACGCAGTATTTT
CSAGWTSGRSTDTQYF
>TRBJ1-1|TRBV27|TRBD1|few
TGTGCCAGCAGTCCATGGGACAGGGGACTGAACACTGAAGCTTTCTTT
CASSPWDRGLNTEAFF
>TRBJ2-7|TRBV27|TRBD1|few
TGTGCCAGCAGTCCCCACAGGGGCGAGCAGTACTTC
CASSPHRGEQYF
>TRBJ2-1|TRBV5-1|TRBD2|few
TGCGCCAGCAGCTGGGTAGGTCTAGCGGGGGTCAATGAGCAGTTCTTC
CASSWVGLAGVNEQFF
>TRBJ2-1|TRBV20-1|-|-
TGCAGTGCTAGAGGGTACCCCGGTGAGCAGTTCTTC
CSARGYPGEQFF
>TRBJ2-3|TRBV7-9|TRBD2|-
TGTGCCAGCAGCTCGCGGACTAGCCCAGATACGCAGTATTTT
CASSSRTSPDTQYF
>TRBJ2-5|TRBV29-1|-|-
TGCAGCGTTGCACCCGGGACACCCTTCAACCAAGAGACCCAGTACTTC
CSVAPGTPFNQETQYF
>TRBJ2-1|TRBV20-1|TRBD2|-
TGCAGTGCGCATACTAGCGGGAGTACCAATGAGCAGTTCTTC
CSAHTSGSTNEQFF
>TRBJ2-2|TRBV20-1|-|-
TGCAGTGCCCCAGGGAGGCTCACCGGGGAGCTGTTTTTT
CSAPGRLTGELFF
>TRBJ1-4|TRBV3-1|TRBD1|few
TGTGCCAGCAGCCTTCGACAGGGAGGCGAAAAACTGTTTTTT
CASSLRQGGEKLFF
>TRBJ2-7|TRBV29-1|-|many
TGCAGCGTTGGGTCAATGCACGAGCAGTACTTC
CSVGSMHEQYF
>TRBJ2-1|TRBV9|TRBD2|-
TGTGCCAGCAGCCTACCTAGCGGGGATGAGCAGTTCTTC
CASSLPSGDEQFF
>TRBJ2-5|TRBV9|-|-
TGTGCCAGCAGCGTAGATGGGGGGAAAGAGACCCAGTACTTC
CASSVDGGKETQYF
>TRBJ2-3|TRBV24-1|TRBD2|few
TGTGCCACCAGTGAACGCGGACTAGCAAGCACAGATACGCAGTATTTT
CATSERGLASTDTQYF
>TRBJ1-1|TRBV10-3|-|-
TGTGCCATCAGTGGGACAGAAACTGAAGCTTTCTTT
CAISGTETEAFF
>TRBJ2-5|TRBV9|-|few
TGTGCCAGCAGCGTAGATCTCCAGACCCAGTACTTC
CASSVDLQTQYF
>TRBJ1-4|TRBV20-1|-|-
TGCAGTGCTGACCAACGAGATGAAAAACTGTTTTTT
CSADQRDEKLFF
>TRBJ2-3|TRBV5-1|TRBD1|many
TGCGCCAGCAGCTCCTACAGGGGGGACACAGATACGCAGTATTTT
CASSSYRGDTDTQYF
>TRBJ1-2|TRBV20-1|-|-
TGCAGTGCTAGCGTTCTCGGGACCGAGTATGGCTACACCTTC
CSASVLGTEYGYTF
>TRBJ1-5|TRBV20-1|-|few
TGCAGTGCTAGAGCGCGGTGGAATCAGCCCCAGCATTTT
CSARARWNQPQHF
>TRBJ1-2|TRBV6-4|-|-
TGTGTCAGCAGTGACTCAGGCAATTCTGACTATGGCTACACCTTC
CVSSDSGNSDYGYTF
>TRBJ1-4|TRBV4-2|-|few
TGTGCCAGCAGCCAAGTAGTTCAGACAGCCGCAACTAATGAAAAACTGTTTTTT
CASSQVVQTAATNEKLFF
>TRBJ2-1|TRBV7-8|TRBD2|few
TGTGCCAGCAGCATCATACTAGCGGGAGTTGGGGGTGAGCAGTTCTTC
CASSIILAGVGGEQFF
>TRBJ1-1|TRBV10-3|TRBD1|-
TGTGCCATCAGTGAGCCGCCCGACAGGGAAGGAACTGAAGCTTTCTTT
CAISEPPDREGTEAFF
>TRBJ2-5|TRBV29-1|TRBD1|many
TGCAGCGCGGTGGGACAGGGGTCGGGCGAGACCCAGTACTTC
CSAVGQGSGETQYF
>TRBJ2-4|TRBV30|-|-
TGTGCCTGGATGGACAGACTAGCCAAAAACATTCAGTACTTC
CAWMDRLAKNIQYF
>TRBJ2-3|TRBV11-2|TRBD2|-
TGTGCCAGCAGCTTAGTGGCGGGAGGGGTGACAGATACGCAGTATTTT
CASSLVAGGVTDTQYF
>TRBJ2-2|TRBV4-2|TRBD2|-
TGTGCCAGCAGCCAAGATCTCGGGACTAGCGGGGTTACCGGGGAGCTGTTTTTT
CASSQDLGTSGVTGELFF
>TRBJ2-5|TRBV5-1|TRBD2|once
TGCGCCAGCAGCTCTCTACTAGCGGGGGGTGCCAATGAGCAGTACTTC
CASSSLLAGGANEQYF
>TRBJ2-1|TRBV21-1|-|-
TGTGCCAGCAGCATAATCTGCAATGAGCAGTTCTTC
CASSIICNEQFF
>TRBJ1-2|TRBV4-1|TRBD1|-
TGCGCCAGCAGCCGAGAATCGGTCGGGGGACAGAAAAACTATGGCTACACCTTC
CASSRESVGGQKNYGYTF
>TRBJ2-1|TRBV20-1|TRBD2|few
TGCAGTGCCCTAGCGGGGGGGCCGAATGAGCAGTTCTTC
CSALAGGPNEQFF
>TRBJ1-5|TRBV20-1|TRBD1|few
TGCAGTGCTAGAGATGATGGATCGTCACAGGGGAGCAATCAGCCCCAGCATTTT
CSARDDGSSQGSNQPQHF
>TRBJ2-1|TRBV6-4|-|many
TGTGCCAGCAGCGTGGTGGACCATCCCTACAATGAGCAGTTCTTC
CASSVVDHPYNEQFF
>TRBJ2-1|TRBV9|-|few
TGTGCCAGCAGCGGAGGGGGGACTATTAGCTCCTACAATGAGCAGTTCTTC
CASSGGGTISSYNEQFF